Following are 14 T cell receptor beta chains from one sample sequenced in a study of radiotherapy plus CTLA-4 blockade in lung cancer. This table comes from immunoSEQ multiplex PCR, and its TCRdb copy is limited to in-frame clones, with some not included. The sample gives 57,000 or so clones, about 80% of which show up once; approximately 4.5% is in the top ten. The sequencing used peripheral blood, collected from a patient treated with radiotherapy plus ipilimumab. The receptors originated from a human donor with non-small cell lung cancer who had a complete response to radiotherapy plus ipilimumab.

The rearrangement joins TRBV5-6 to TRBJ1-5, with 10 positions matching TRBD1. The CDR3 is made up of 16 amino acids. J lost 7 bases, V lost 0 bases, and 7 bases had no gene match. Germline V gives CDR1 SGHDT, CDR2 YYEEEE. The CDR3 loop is CASSLGDRGLYQPQHF. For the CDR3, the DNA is TGTGCCAGCAGCTTGGGAGACAGGGGGCTTTACCAGCCCCAGCATTTT.

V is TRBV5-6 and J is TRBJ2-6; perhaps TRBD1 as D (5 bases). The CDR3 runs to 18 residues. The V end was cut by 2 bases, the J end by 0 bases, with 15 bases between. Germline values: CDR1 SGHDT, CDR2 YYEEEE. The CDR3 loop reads CASSFGKGRISGANVLTF. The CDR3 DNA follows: TGTGCCAGCAGCTTTGGCAAGGGGCGGATCTCTGGGGCCAACGTCCTGACTTTC.

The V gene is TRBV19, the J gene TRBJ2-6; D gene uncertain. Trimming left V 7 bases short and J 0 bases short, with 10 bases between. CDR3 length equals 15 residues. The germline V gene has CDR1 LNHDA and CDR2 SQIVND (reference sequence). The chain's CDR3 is CASKGLSSGANVLTF. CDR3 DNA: TGTGCCAGTAAGGGATTAAGCTCTGGGGCCAACGTCCTGACTTTC. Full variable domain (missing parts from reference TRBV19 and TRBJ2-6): DGGITQSPKYLFRKEGQNVTLSCEQNLNHDAMYWYRQDPGQGLRLIYYSQIVNDFQKGDIAEGYSVSREKKESFPLTVTSAQKNPTAFYLCASKGLSSGANVLTFGAGSRLTVL.

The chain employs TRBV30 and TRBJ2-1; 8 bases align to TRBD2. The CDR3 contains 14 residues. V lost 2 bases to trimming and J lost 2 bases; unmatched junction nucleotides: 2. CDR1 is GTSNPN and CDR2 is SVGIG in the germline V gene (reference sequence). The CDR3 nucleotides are TGTGCCTGGAGTATACTAGCGGCCTACAATGAGCAGTTCTTC. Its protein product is CAWSILAAYNEQFF.

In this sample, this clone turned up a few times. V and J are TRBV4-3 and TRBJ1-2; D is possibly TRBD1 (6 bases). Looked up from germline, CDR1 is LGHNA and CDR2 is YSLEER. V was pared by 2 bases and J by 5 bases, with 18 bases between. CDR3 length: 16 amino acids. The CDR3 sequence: CASSQQVQGSFYGYTF. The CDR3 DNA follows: TGCGCCAGCAGCCAACAGGTACAGGGCAGCTTTTATGGCTACACCTTC.

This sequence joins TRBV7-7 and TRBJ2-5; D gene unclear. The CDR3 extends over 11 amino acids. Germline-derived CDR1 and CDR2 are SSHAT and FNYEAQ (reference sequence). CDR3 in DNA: TGTGCTATCGAGGTGGGGGAGACCCAGTACTTC. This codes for CAIEVGETQYF.

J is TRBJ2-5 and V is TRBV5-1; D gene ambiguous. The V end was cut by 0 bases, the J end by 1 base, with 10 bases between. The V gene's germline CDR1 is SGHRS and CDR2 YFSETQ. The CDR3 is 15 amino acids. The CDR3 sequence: CASSLEGNAQETQYF. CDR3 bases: TGCGCCAGCAGCTTGGAGGGAAACGCCCAAGAGACCCAGTACTTC. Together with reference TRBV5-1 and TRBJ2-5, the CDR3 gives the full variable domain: KAGVTQTPRYLIKTRGQQVTLSCSPISGHRSVSWYQQTPGQGLQFLFEYFSETQRNKGNFPGRFSGRQFSNSRSEMNVSTLELGDSALYLCASSLEGNAQETQYFGPGTRLLVL.

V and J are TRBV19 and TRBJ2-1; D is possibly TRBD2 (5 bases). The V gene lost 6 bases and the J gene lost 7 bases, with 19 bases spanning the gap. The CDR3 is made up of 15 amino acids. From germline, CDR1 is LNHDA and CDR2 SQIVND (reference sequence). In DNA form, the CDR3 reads TGTGCCAGTAGCCTACCCGGAGGAGTAAGGAATGAGCAGTTCTTC. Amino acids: CASSLPGGVRNEQFF.

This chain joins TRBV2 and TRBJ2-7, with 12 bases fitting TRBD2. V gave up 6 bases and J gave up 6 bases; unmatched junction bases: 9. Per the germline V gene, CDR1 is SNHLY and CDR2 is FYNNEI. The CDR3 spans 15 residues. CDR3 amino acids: CASSVGLAGTTEQYF. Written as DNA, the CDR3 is TGTGCCAGCAGCGTCGGACTAGCGGGGACAACCGAGCAGTACTTC.

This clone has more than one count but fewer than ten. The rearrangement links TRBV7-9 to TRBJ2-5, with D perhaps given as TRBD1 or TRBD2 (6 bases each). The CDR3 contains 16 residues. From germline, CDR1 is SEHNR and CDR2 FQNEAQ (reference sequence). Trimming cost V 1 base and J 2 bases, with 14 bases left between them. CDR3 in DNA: TGTGCCAGCAGCTTAGGGGGGGCCTTACATCAAGAGACCCAGTACTTC. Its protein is CASSLGGALHQETQYF.

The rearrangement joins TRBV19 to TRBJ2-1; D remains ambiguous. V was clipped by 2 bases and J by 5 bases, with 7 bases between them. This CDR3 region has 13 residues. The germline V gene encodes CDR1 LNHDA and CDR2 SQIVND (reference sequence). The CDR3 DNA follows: TGTGCCAGTAGTATATGGGTCAACAATGAGCAGTTCTTC. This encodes CASSIWVNNEQFF.

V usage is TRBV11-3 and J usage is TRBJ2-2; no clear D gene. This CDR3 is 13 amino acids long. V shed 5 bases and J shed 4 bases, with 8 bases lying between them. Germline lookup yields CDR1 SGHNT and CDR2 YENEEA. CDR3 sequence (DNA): TGTGCCAGCAGCCCCCTAACCACCGGGGAGCTGTTTTTT. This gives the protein CASSPLTTGELFF.

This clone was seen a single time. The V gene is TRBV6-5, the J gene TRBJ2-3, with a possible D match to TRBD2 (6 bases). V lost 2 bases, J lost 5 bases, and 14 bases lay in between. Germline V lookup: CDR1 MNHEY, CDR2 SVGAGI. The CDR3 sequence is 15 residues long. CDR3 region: CASSYQRARRDTQYF. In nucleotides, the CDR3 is TGTGCCAGCAGTTACCAGCGGGCCAGGAGAGATACGCAGTATTTT.

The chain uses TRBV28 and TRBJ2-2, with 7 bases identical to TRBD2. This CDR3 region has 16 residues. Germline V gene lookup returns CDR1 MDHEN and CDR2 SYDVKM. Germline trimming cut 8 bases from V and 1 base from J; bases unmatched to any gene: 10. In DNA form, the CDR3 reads TGTGCCAGCGGTTCGGCGGGAGTAGGGAACACCGGGGAGCTGTTTTTT. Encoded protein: CASGSAGVGNTGELFF.